The 27 T cell receptor beta chains in this list originate from one sample, sequenced in a study of identical twins. TCRdb re-called the 5' RACE reads with MiXCR, one entry per CDR3 protein. The sample contains about 340,000 distinct CDR3 sequences, roughly 9% of which appear only once. Sequencing was done on a sample of naive T cells sorted from blood. The receptors were gathered from a woman in her forties or fifties in good health.

The chain recombines TRBV5-1 with TRBJ2-5, with TRBD1 matching over 9 bases. The length of the CDR3 is 15 residues. Trimming cost V 4 bases and J 5 bases; bases outside gene matches: 9. Germline CDR1 and CDR2: SGHRS and YFSETQ. The DNA for the CDR3 is TGCGCCAGCAGCGGGGCCGGGACAGGGTACGAGACCCAGTACTTC. It yields the protein CASSGAGTGYETQYF.

This chain links TRBV4-1 with TRBJ2-1; the match to TRBD2 covers 11 bases. The V gene's germline CDR1 is MGHRA and CDR2 YSYEKL. The V segment lost 6 bases and the J segment 6 bases; nucleotides outside the gene matches: 7. CDR3 length: 15 amino acids. CDR3 DNA: TGCGCCAGCAGTCGCGGGACTAGCGGAATCAATGAGCAGTTCTTC. Its translation: CASSRGTSGINEQFF.

In this sample, this clonotype turned up a few times. The chain has TRBV5-1 and TRBJ2-5; 9 bases align to TRBD1. Losses at the gene ends were 4 bases for V and 3 bases for J; bases not matched to a gene: 7. Germline CDR1 and CDR2: SGHRS and YFSETQ. The CDR3 consists of 15 residues. Written as DNA, the CDR3 is TGCGCCAGCAGCGTCACAGGGGGCTCCGAAGAGACCCAGTACTTC. This codes for CASSVTGGSEETQYF.

In DNA, the CDR3 is TGCGCCAGCAGCCAACCCCAGGCGGTAGCGGGAGTTGGCAGTACGCAGTATTTT. This translates into CASSQPQAVAGVGSTQYF. The chain joins TRBV4-1 to TRBJ2-3; TRBD2 agrees at 9 bases. V gave up 2 bases and J gave up 8 bases; unmatched junction bases: 17. CDR1 is MGHRA, CDR2 YSYEKL, per germline. The CDR3 has 18 amino acids.

This clonotype was seen at least ten times. The chain joins TRBV14 to TRBJ2-2; D gene uncertain. V dropped 4 bases and J dropped 4 bases, with 19 bases sitting between them. This CDR3 is 17 amino acids long. CDR1 is SGHDN, CDR2 FVKESK, per germline. In nucleotides, the CDR3 is TGTGCCAGCAGCCCCGTGGTAGCCTTCACCAGCACCGGGGAGCTGTTTTTT. Translated: CASSPVVAFTSTGELFF.

This clonotype has a count of ten or more. V and J are TRBV12-3 or TRBV12-4 and TRBJ2-1; D is possibly TRBD2 (6 bases). The CDR3 extends over 17 amino acids. Trimming shortened V by 3 bases and J by 7 bases, and 22 bases separated the two germline ends. The chain's CDR3 is CASSFTAQGLPDNEQFF. The CDR3 coding sequence is TGTGCCAGCAGTTTTACGGCCCAGGGACTCCCGGATAATGAGCAGTTCTTC.

The V gene is TRBV20-1, the J gene TRBJ1-1; D unclear. The CDR3 extends over 13 amino acids. Germline values: CDR1 DFQATT, CDR2 SNEGSKA (reference sequence). V was pared by 3 bases and J by 1 base, with 9 bases between. The CDR3 protein is CSASRERNTEAFF. DNA of the CDR3: TGCAGTGCTAGCCGGGAGAGGAACACTGAAGCTTTCTTT.

This clonotype was recorded at least ten times. The chain recombines TRBV27 with TRBJ2-1; no clear D gene. V lost 3 bases to trimming and J lost 3 bases, with 12 bases between them. Germline CDR1 and CDR2: MNHEY and SMNVEV (reference sequence). The length of the CDR3 is 15 residues. The CDR3 DNA is TGTGCCAGCAGTTTTTTGCCGAGGAGCTACAATGAGCAGTTCTTC. Translated: CASSFLPRSYNEQFF.

The chain couples TRBV12-3 or TRBV12-4 to TRBJ2-5, with D unclear. V dropped 4 bases and J dropped 5 bases, with 8 bases sitting between them. The CDR3 runs 12 residues. The CDR3 DNA follows: TGTGCCAGCAGTTACCATTTGGAGACCCAGTACTTC. Translation: CASSYHLETQYF.

This clonotype came up a few times. This chain joins TRBV10-3 and TRBJ2-5, with D tentatively TRBD2 (5 bases). Trimming took off 6 bases at V and 4 bases at J, with 24 bases between the two ends. Per the germline V gene, CDR1 is ENHRY and CDR2 is SYGVKD. The CDR3 loop spans 17 amino acids. The CDR3 nucleotides read TGTGCCATCAGAACGGGAACGGACCCCCGAGGTGGAGAGACCCAGTACTTC. Its translation: CAIRTGTDPRGGETQYF.

The chain recombines TRBV5-1 with TRBJ1-2, with 9 bases that match TRBD1. There are 16 residues in the CDR3. Looked up from germline, CDR1 is SGHRS and CDR2 is YFSETQ. The J segment lost 7 bases and the V segment lost 4 bases, leaving 14 bases of the junction unmatched. CDR3 amino acids: CASSRGQGSLSGGYTF. The CDR3 DNA is TGCGCCAGCAGCCGGGGACAGGGTTCTTTGTCGGGTGGCTACACCTTC.

Remarks on this clonotype: This sequence may be a read error, since a much larger clone differs from it by one base. V and J are TRBV6-5 and TRBJ2-7; D is perhaps TRBD1 (6 bases). The germline gives CDR1 MNHEY, CDR2 SVGAGI. Trimming took off 5 bases at V and 11 bases at J, with 16 bases between the two ends. CDR3 length: 12 amino acids. Here the CDR3 reads CASSQSGTNKYF. The CDR3 bases are TGTGCCAGCAGTCAATCCGGGACAAACAAGTACTTC.

The chain recombines TRBV12-3 or TRBV12-4 with TRBJ2-7; possibly TRBD1 for D (6 bases). The CDR3 spans 13 residues. V was clipped by 6 bases and J by 9 bases, with 18 bases between them. The CDR3 protein is CASSLMGAYSQYF. The CDR3 region has the DNA TGTGCCAGCAGCCTAATGGGGGCTTACTCGCAGTACTTC.

The chain has TRBV29-1 and TRBJ2-5; the D gene is possibly TRBD2 (6 bases). Germline V CDR1 and CDR2: SQVTM, ANQGSEA. This CDR3 is 16 amino acids long. V was clipped by 1 base and J by 5 bases, with 20 bases between them. Here the CDR3 DNA reads TGCAGCGTTGAAGGTAATGAAGGAGGGGATGCGGAGACCCAGTACTTC. It is translated as CSVEGNEGGDAETQYF.

This chain joins TRBV29-1 and TRBJ2-1, with 10 bases lining up with TRBD2. The germline V gene has CDR1 SQVTM and CDR2 ANQGSEA. V lost 7 bases and J lost 15; bases outside the gene matches: 9. This CDR3 is 11 amino acids long. DNA for the CDR3: TGCAGCGCCACCGGGACTAGCGCATTGTTCTTC. Residues: CSATGTSALFF.

At least ten counts were recorded for this clonotype. The CDR3 region has the DNA TGCAGTGCTACTGGGACAGGCCTTAATGAAAAACTGTTTTTT. Translated, it gives CSATGTGLNEKLFF. The rearrangement joins TRBV20-1 to TRBJ1-4; 8 nucleotides agree with TRBD1. The germline V gene encodes CDR1 DFQATT and CDR2 SNEGSKA (reference sequence). This CDR3 has 14 residues. J was trimmed by 4 bases and V by 4 bases; bases with no gene match: 5.

This chain connects TRBV5-1 to TRBJ1-1, with 9 bases that match TRBD1. This CDR3 spans 17 amino acids. With V trimmed by 0 bases and J by 4 bases, 10 bases remained unmatched. Germline values: CDR1 SGHRS, CDR2 YFSETQ. The CDR3 reads CASSLVPGQGPVTEAFF. CDR3 sequence (DNA): TGCGCCAGCAGCTTGGTTCCGGGACAGGGCCCGGTCACTGAAGCTTTCTTT.

This clonotype was seen only a few times. This rearrangement joins TRBV15 to TRBJ2-1; weak D call: TRBD2 (5 bases). V was pared by 0 bases and J by 4 bases, with 13 bases between. Germline CDR1 LNHNV, CDR2 YYDKDF (reference sequence). This CDR3 spans 16 amino acids. The CDR3 bases are TGTGCCACCAGCAGAGAGCGGGCGATACGTTACAATGAGCAGTTCTTC. Its translation is CATSRERAIRYNEQFF.

At least ten counts were recorded for this clonotype. The genes are TRBV7-2 and TRBJ2-7; no reliable D call. Trimming took 1 base from V and 2 from J, leaving 12 bases between them. CDR1 is SGHTA, CDR2 FQGNSA, per germline. The CDR3 extends over 15 amino acids. The chain's CDR3 is CASSLESWETYEQYF. The CDR3 DNA sequence: TGTGCCAGCAGCTTAGAAAGTTGGGAAACCTACGAGCAGTACTTC. Using reference TRBV7-2 and TRBJ2-7 for the parts outside the CDR3, the full variable domain is GAGVSQSPSNKVTEKGKDVELRCDPISGHTALYWYRQSLGQGLEFLIYFQGNSAPDKSGLPSDRFSAERTGGSVSTLTIQRTQQEDSAVYLCASSLESWETYEQYFGPGTRLTVT.

Comments on this clonotype: A clone one base away is much larger, so this may be a read error. The rearrangement links TRBV28 to TRBJ2-3, with a weak D call TRBD1 (5 bases). Per germline, CDR1 MDHEN and CDR2 SYDVKM. This CDR3 is 12 amino acids long. CDR3 residues: CVSRATRDTQYF. CDR3 sequence (DNA): TGTGTCAGCAGGGCCACCAGAGATACGCAGTATTTT.

This clonotype was seen more than once but under ten times. The chain combines TRBV27 with TRBJ1-4; TRBD1 agrees at 7 bases. Germline CDR1 is MNHEY and CDR2 is SMNVEV (reference sequence). The V gene end was trimmed by 6 bases and the J gene end by 4 bases; junction bases not matched to a gene: 5. There are 14 residues in the CDR3. CDR3 amino acids: CASRPGQLNEKLFF. CDR3 nucleotides: TGTGCCAGCAGACCGGGACAGCTTAATGAAAAACTGTTTTTT. The full variable domain, in which reference TRBV27 and TRBJ1-4 provide the parts outside the CDR3, is EAQVTQNPRYLITVTGKKLTVTCSQNMNHEYMSWYRQDPGLGLRQIYYSMNVEVTDKGDVPEGYKVSRKEKRNFPLILESPSPNQTSLYFCASRPGQLNEKLFFGSGTQLSVL.

This clonotype was detected many times. The CDR3 is CASTPQGSANIQYF. In DNA, the CDR3 is TGTGCCAGCACGCCACAGGGTTCGGCGAACATTCAGTACTTC. V gene TRBV6-6 combines with J gene TRBJ2-4; TRBD1 is a possible D gene (6 bases). V was pared by 7 bases and J by 7 bases, with 17 bases between. CDR3 size: 14 residues. Germline lookup yields CDR1 MNHNY and CDR2 SVGAGI (reference sequence).

This clonotype occurred many times. V and J are TRBV20-1 and TRBJ2-5; 13 positions match TRBD2. In germline, CDR1 is DFQATT, CDR2 SNEGSKA (reference sequence). The V and J ends lost 6 bases and 5 bases, in that order; junction bases with no gene match: 6. CDR3 size: 14 residues. The CDR3 reads CSATGTSGTETQYF. CDR3 nucleotide sequence: TGCAGTGCCACAGGGACTAGCGGGACTGAGACCCAGTACTTC.

This clonotype came up many times. The rearrangement uses TRBV5-1 and TRBJ2-3, with TRBD2 matching over 11 bases. Germline CDR1 SGHRS, CDR2 YFSETQ. Trimming took 4 bases from V and 4 from J; bases not matched to a gene: 8. The CDR3 extends over 16 amino acids. The CDR3 bases are TGCGCCAGCAGCAGGCCGACTAGCGGGACGGCAGATACGCAGTATTTT. Protein sequence: CASSRPTSGTADTQYF.

The chain carries TRBV7-9 and TRBJ2-7; D is uncertain. The CDR3 covers 12 residues. V was clipped by 2 bases and J by 5 bases, with 7 bases between them. CDR1 SEHNR and CDR2 FQNEAQ come from the germline V gene (reference sequence). The DNA for the CDR3 is TGTGCCAGCAGCTTAATACCCAACGAGCAGTACTTC. This sequence encodes CASSLIPNEQYF.

The chain links TRBV5-1 to TRBJ2-7; 8 bases agree with TRBD1. The V and J ends lost 4 bases and 2 bases, in that order; junction bases with no gene match: 8. Germline V gene sequence: CDR1 SGHRS, CDR2 YFSETQ. The CDR3 is 15 residues long. In DNA, the CDR3 is TGCGCCAGCAGCGCCAGACAGGGGTTGACCTACGAGCAGTACTTC. Its protein is CASSARQGLTYEQYF.

This clonotype was detected many times. This chain's CDR3 is CASSLGQGMLAGELFF. The DNA of the CDR3 is TGTGCCAGCAGTTTGGGACAGGGGATGTTAGCCGGGGAGCTGTTTTTT. J is TRBJ2-2 and V is TRBV12-3 or TRBV12-4; 10 bases are a match to TRBD1. With V trimmed by 3 bases and J by 6 bases, 7 bases remained unmatched. This CDR3 region has 16 residues.